These 18 T cell receptor beta chains were sequenced from one sample in a study of T cells in Graves' hyperthyroidism and ophthalmopathy. Amplified TCR beta CDR3 regions derived from RNA transcripts. TCR CDR3 regions were first amplified by RT-PCR with HTBI primers. TCRdb reanalysed the multiplex PCR reads using MiXCR and keeps one entry per CDR3 protein. The data show approximately 640,000 distinct CDR3 sequences, 17% seen once. Sample: blood. These receptors were obtained from a man in his forties or fifties with Graves' hyperthyroidism.

This clonotype was counted at least ten times. The chain uses TRBV6-2 or TRBV6-3 and TRBJ2-1, with 11 bases that match TRBD2. Germline CDR1 and CDR2: MNHEY and SVGEGT. This CDR3 comprises 14 residues. The J segment lost 4 bases and the V segment lost 6 bases, leaving 2 bases of the junction unmatched. The CDR3 DNA reads TGTGCCAGCAGGGGACTAGCGGCTTACAATGAGCAGTTCTTC. This codes for CASRGLAAYNEQFF.

The J gene is TRBJ2-5, the V gene TRBV27; D ambiguous. Trimming took off 6 bases at V and 1 base at J, with 12 bases between the two ends. The CDR3 runs 14 residues. Germline CDR1 is MNHEY and CDR2 is SMNVEV (reference sequence). The DNA of the CDR3 is TGTGCCAGCAGGGCAATCGAAATCCAAGAGACCCAGTACTTC. Encoded protein: CASRAIEIQETQYF.

This clonotype appeared many times. This rearrangement joins TRBV6-1 to TRBJ2-1, with 7 bases lining up with TRBD1. V dropped 10 bases and J dropped 7; count of bases not matched to a gene: 7. The CDR3 length is 12 residues. Germline V gene lookup returns CDR1 MNHNS and CDR2 SASEGT. The CDR3 coding sequence is TGTGCCATCCAGACAGGGCGAAATGAGCAGTTCTTC. This codes for CAIQTGRNEQFF.

This clonotype has ten or more counts. This chain joins TRBV6-2 or TRBV6-3 and TRBJ2-7, with 7 nucleotides matching TRBD1. In germline, CDR1 is MNHEY, CDR2 SVGEGT. V shed 11 bases, J shed 3 bases, and the junction held 16 bases outside the gene matches. The CDR3 consists of 15 residues. CDR3 DNA: TGTGCCTCAGGCCCCACAGGGGCCCTGGGCTACGAGCAGTACTTC. Amino acids: CASGPTGALGYEQYF.

In its sample, this clonotype was seen many times. The chain uses TRBV18 and TRBJ1-4, with 11 bases matching TRBD1. CDR3 length: 14 residues. CDR1 KGHSH and CDR2 LQKENI come from the germline V gene. V gave up 5 bases and J gave up 8 bases; unmatched junction bases: 4. CDR3 region: CASSRTGGDEKLFF. CDR3 DNA: TGTGCCAGCTCAAGGACAGGGGGCGACGAAAAACTGTTTTTT.

The chain is built from TRBV2 and TRBJ2-1; maybe TRBD2 (5 bases). V dropped 7 bases and J dropped 9 bases, with 16 bases sitting between them. The CDR3 spans 13 residues. CDR1 and CDR2 (germline): SNHLY, FYNNEI. CDR3 region: CASTEIEGVEQFF. In DNA, the CDR3 is TGTGCCAGCACCGAAATAGAGGGTGTTGAGCAGTTCTTC. The full variable domain, completed using reference TRBV2 and TRBJ2-1, is EPEVTQTPSHQVTQMGQEVILRCVPISNHLYFYWYRQILGQKVEFLVSFYNNEISEKSEIFDDQFSVERPDGSNFTLKIRSTKLEDSAMYFCASTEIEGVEQFFGPGTRLTVL.

This clonotype has ten or more counts. The chain carries TRBV28 and TRBJ2-3, with D uncertain. Germline CDR1 reads MDHEN; CDR2 reads SYDVKM. Trimming stripped 5 bases from V and 6 bases from J, with 15 bases between. The CDR3 length is 14 residues. CDR3 coding DNA: TGTGCCAGCAGTCCAAGTCTTGGAATGGATACGCAGTATTTT. It translates to CASSPSLGMDTQYF.

There are many counts of this clonotype. The V gene is TRBV28, the J gene TRBJ2-3; 7 nucleotides agree with TRBD1. CDR1 and CDR2 (germline): MDHEN, SYDVKM. This CDR3 region has 14 residues. Losses at the gene ends were 4 bases for V and 1 base for J; bases not matched to a gene: 2. Here the CDR3 reads CASSSGQRTDTQYF. For the CDR3, the DNA is TGTGCCAGCAGTTCGGGACAGCGCACAGATACGCAGTATTTT.

This clonotype was counted ten times or more. The chain couples TRBV20-1 to TRBJ2-7; 11 nucleotides line up with TRBD2. The germline V gene encodes CDR1 DFQATT and CDR2 SNEGSKA (reference sequence). The CDR3 extends over 15 amino acids. V was pared by 3 bases and J by 4 bases, with 8 bases of the junction left unmatched. The CDR3 DNA is TGCAGTGCTAGTGCCGAACGACTAGCGGGGTACGAGCAGTACTTC. Amino acid sequence: CSASAERLAGYEQYF.

The chain has TRBV14 and TRBJ2-1; D ambiguous. Germline values: CDR1 SGHDN, CDR2 FVKESK. V shed 0 bases and J shed 9 bases, with 18 bases lying between them. The CDR3 is made up of 16 amino acids. CDR3 sequence reads: CASSQEVGTLWGEQFF. In nucleotides, the CDR3 is TGTGCCAGCAGCCAAGAAGTAGGAACTTTGTGGGGTGAGCAGTTCTTC.

Ten or more counts support this clonotype. The genes are TRBV2 and TRBJ1-2, with a weak D call TRBD1 (6 bases). V lost 4 bases, J lost 2 bases, and 14 bases lay in between. The CDR3 covers 15 residues. Per the germline V gene, CDR1 is SNHLY and CDR2 is FYNNEI. DNA for the CDR3: TGTGCCAGCAGTGCAGTTGTAACAGGGAACTATGGCTACACCTTC. The encoded protein is CASSAVVTGNYGYTF.

This clonotype was detected many times. This sequence joins TRBV7-9 and TRBJ2-7; TRBD1 matches 8 bases. Trimming removed 3 bases from V and 3 bases from J; junction bases left unmatched: 13. Germline CDR1 SEHNR, CDR2 FQNEAQ (reference sequence). CDR3 length equals 17 residues. CDR3 sequence reads: CASSLGLGQGQLYEQYF. CDR3 sequence (DNA): TGTGCCAGCAGCTTGGGATTAGGACAGGGACAACTCTACGAGCAGTACTTC.

The chain links TRBV24-1 to TRBJ2-5; D not resolved. The V end was cut by 3 bases, the J end by 4 bases, with 14 bases between. Germline loops: CDR1 KGHDR, CDR2 SFDVKD. This CDR3 spans 15 amino acids. The CDR3 reads CATSDPRLGPETQYF. In nucleotides, the CDR3 is TGTGCCACCAGTGATCCACGGTTGGGCCCAGAGACCCAGTACTTC.

This clonotype was observed many times. The rearrangement links TRBV28 to TRBJ2-5; D gene ambiguous. The CDR3 contains 10 residues. Trimming took off 5 bases at V and 10 bases at J, with 8 bases between the two ends. The germline gives CDR1 MDHEN, CDR2 SYDVKM. CDR3 sequence reads: CASSGVGQYF. CDR3 bases: TGTGCCAGCAGTGGAGTAGGCCAGTACTTC. The full variable domain, with the rest looked up from reference TRBV28 and TRBJ2-5, is DVKVTQSSRYLVKRTGEKVFLECVQDMDHENMFWYRQDPGLGLRLIYFSYDVKMKEKGDIPEGYSVSREKKERFSLILESASTNQTSMYLCASSGVGQYFGPGTRLLVL.

At least ten counts were recorded for this clonotype. The chain couples TRBV19 to TRBJ1-4, with TRBD1 as a possible D gene (5 bases). Looked up from germline, CDR1 is LNHDA and CDR2 is SQIVND (reference sequence). The CDR3 has 16 amino acids. The germline V and J ends were trimmed by 6 bases and 3 bases, with 17 bases remaining between them. The CDR3 DNA reads as TGTGCCAGTAGCACGTGGGGGGGTAGCCCTAATGAAAAACTGTTTTTT. It is translated as CASSTWGGSPNEKLFF.

This chain joins TRBV30 and TRBJ2-5, with D maybe TRBD2 (5 bases). The CDR3 loop spans 15 amino acids. V was trimmed by 1 base and J by 0 bases, leaving 12 bases between them. CDR1 GTSNPN and CDR2 SVGIG come from the germline V gene (reference sequence). This chain's CDR3 is CAWSARTLYQETQYF. For the CDR3, the DNA is TGTGCCTGGAGTGCTCGGACTTTGTACCAAGAGACCCAGTACTTC.

This clonotype was counted only a few times. The rearrangement uses TRBV28 and TRBJ1-1; D might be TRBD1 (6 bases). The CDR3 loop spans 15 amino acids. Between the trimmed V and J ends, which lost 2 bases and 10 bases, there was a span of 20 bases. Germline CDR1 MDHEN, CDR2 SYDVKM. The CDR3 DNA reads as TGTGCCAGCAGTTTAGCCTTTCCTCGACAGGTAGTAGCTTTCTTT. It translates to CASSLAFPRQVVAFF.

This clonotype has at least ten counts. The chain links TRBV28 to TRBJ1-2, with 8 bases that match TRBD1. Trimming cost V 4 bases and J 8 bases; bases outside gene matches: 15. Germline CDR1 reads MDHEN; CDR2 reads SYDVKM. The CDR3 has 16 amino acids. DNA for the CDR3: TGTGCCAGCAGTTCTACGACGGACAGGGTGAATAACGGCTACACCTTC. Translated: CASSSTTDRVNNGYTF.